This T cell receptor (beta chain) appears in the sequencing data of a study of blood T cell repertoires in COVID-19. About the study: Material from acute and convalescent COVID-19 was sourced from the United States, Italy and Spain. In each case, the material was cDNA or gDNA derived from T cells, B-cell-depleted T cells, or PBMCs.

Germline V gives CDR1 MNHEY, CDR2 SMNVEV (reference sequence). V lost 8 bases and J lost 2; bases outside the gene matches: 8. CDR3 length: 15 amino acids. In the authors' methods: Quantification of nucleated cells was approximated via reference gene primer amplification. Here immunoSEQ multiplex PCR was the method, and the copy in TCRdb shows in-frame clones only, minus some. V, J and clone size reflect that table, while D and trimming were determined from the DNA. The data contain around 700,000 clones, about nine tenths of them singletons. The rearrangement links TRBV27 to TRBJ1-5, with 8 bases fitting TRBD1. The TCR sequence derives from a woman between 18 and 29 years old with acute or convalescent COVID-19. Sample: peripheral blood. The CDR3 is CASGRDRQGNQPQHF. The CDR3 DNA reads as TGTGCCAGCGGGAGGGACAGGCAAGGCAATCAGCCCCAGCATTTT.